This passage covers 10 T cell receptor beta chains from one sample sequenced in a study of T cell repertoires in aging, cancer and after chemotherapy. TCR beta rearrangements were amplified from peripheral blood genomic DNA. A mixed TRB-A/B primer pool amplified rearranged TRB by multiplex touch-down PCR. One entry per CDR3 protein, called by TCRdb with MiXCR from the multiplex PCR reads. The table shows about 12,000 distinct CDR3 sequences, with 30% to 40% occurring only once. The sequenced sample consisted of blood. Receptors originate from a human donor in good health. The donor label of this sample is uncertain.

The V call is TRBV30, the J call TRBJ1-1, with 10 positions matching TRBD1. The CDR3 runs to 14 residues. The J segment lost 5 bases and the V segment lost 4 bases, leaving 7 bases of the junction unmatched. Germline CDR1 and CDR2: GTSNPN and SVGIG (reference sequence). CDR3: CAWNVGTGETEAFF. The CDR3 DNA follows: TGTGCCTGGAACGTGGGGACAGGGGAGACTGAAGCTTTCTTT.

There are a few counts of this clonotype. Written as DNA, the CDR3 is TGCAGTGCTACCGGGATGGAGGGCTACACCTTC. As protein: CSATGMEGYTF. This chain joins TRBV20-1 and TRBJ1-2; no clear D gene. CDR3 length: 11 residues. The germline V gene has CDR1 DFQATT and CDR2 SNEGSKA (reference sequence). The V end was cut by 4 bases, the J end by 8 bases, with 11 bases between.

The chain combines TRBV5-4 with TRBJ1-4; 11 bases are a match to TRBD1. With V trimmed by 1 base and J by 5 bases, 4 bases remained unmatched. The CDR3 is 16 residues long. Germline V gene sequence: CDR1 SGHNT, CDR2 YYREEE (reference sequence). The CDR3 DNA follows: TGTGCCAGCAGCTTGTGGACAGGGGGCGCGAATGAAAAACTGTTTTTT. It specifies CASSLWTGGANEKLFF.

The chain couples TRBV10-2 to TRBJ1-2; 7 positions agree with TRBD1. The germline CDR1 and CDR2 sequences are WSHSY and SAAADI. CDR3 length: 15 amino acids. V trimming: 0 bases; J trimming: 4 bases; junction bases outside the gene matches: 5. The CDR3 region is CASSESGTVAYGYTF. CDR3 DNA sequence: TGCGCCAGCAGTGAGTCGGGGACAGTAGCCTATGGCTACACCTTC.

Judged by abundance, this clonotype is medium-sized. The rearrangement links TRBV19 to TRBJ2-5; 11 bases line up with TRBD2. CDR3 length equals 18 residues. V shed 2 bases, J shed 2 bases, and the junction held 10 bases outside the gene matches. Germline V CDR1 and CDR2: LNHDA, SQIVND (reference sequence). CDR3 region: CASSIRGLAGGSQETQYF. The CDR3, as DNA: TGTGCCAGTAGTATAAGGGGCCTAGCGGGGGGCTCACAAGAGACCCAGTACTTC.

CDR3 amino acids: CASSYLQGGTEAFF. Written as DNA, the CDR3 is TGTGCCAGCAGTTACTTACAGGGAGGCACTGAAGCTTTCTTT. This chain joins TRBV6-6 and TRBJ1-1; TRBD1 is a possible D gene (6 bases). V dropped 1 base and J dropped 4 bases, with 10 bases sitting between them. Germline lookup yields CDR1 MNHNY and CDR2 SVGAGI (reference sequence). The CDR3 extends over 14 amino acids.

CDR3 region: CASSIGGYSYEQYF. The CDR3 DNA is TGTGCCAGTAGTATAGGAGGGTATAGCTACGAGCAGTACTTC. J is TRBJ2-7 and V is TRBV19, with D maybe TRBD2 (5 bases). Deletions cut 1 base from V and 3 bases from J, with 10 bases between. CDR1 LNHDA and CDR2 SQIVND come from the germline V gene (reference sequence). This CDR3 is 14 amino acids long.

The CDR3 sequence: CSVVPGGVDGYTF. In nucleotides, the CDR3 is TGCAGCGTTGTGCCAGGGGGCGTAGATGGCTACACCTTC. The chain combines TRBV29-1 with TRBJ1-2, with 8 bases lining up with TRBD1. V lost 4 bases and J lost 6; bases outside the gene matches: 7. This CDR3 region has 13 residues. CDR1 is SQVTM, CDR2 ANQGSEA, per germline.

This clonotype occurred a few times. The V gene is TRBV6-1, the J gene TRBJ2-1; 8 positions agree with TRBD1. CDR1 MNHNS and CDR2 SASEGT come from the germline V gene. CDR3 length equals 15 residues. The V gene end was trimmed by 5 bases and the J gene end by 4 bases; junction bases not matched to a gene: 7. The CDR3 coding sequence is TGTGCCAGCAGTCCAACTTGGACAGGGTACAATGAGCAGTTCTTC. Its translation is CASSPTWTGYNEQFF.

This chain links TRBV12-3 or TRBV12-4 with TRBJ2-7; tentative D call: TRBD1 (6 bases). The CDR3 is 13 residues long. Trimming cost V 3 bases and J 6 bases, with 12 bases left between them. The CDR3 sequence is CASSFRQVSEQYF. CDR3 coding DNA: TGTGCCAGCAGTTTCCGACAGGTCTCCGAGCAGTACTTC.